This T cell receptor beta chain was found in a study of cytomegalovirus exposure and HLA in healthy donors. CDR1 is MNHEY and CDR2 is SMNVEV in the germline V gene (reference sequence). The CDR3 runs to 13 residues. Study-wide points: According to the study, 150 to 200 TCR beta chains were cytomegalovirus-associated. TCR beta chain V- and J-gene trimming was linked, in a later analysis, to a missense variant in DCLRE1C.

Use of 60 Vbeta and 13 Jbeta primers characterized the PCR. In the source study's methods: Counted up in a later analysis, unique TCR beta chains came to about 83 million, with around 12 million shared. Clones were read by immunoSEQ multiplex PCR, and TCRdb kept only the in-frame ones, dropping some. V, J and clone size are taken as reported in that table, and D and trimming were inferred from the DNA itself. The repertoire consists of 95,000 to 120,000 clones, with about 68% occurring once and the leading ten covering around 4%. A word on this clone: The target antigen is unknown.

The rearrangement joins TRBV27 to TRBJ2-5; D gene ambiguous. The DNA end lines up better with TRBJ2-7; the J call may be wrong. The specimen was PBMCs. This receptor was taken from a woman aged 40 to 50 in good health and CMV-seropositive. In DNA form, the CDR3 reads TGTGCCAGCAGTTACCGCGGATCCTACGAGCAGTACTTC. This sequence encodes CASSYRGSYEQYF.